The present TCR beta chain was sequenced within a study of T cells expressing NK-cell markers (dated by TCRdb to 2019 to 2021). In terms of the full investigation: In sorted CD3+CD56+NKG2C+, CD3+CD56+NKG2C- and CD3+CD56-NKG2C+ T-cell subsets from several donors, TCR beta-chain repertoires were profiled. Among the eight sequenced donors, seven were HCMV-seropositive and one was HCMV-seronegative. All eight donors whose samples were sequenced were randomly selected healthy volunteers, three of them men and five women. Sequencing of the libraries produced 2 x 150 bp reads on Illumina HiSeq 2000/2500, MiSeq or NextSeq. Summary of the overall study and its limitations: For 5 or 6 donors, the dominant CD3+CD56+NKG2C+ clonotypes were among the top 10 CD8+ clonotypes and accounted for roughly 1.0-8% of CD8+ T cells. Whether the expanded NKG2C-expressing T cell clones were specific for HCMV antigens remained unclear. Those dominant clonotypes were again the most abundant among CD3+CD56-NKG2C+ cells in a handful of donors, at about 25-65%.

A commercial ELISA kit detecting HCMV-specific IgG in serum was used to determine HCMV serostatus. Peripheral blood mononuclear cells were isolated from blood by Ficoll density gradient centrifugation. Note on this clonotype: Its target antigen remains unknown.

For sequencing, an Illumina HiSeq 2000 was employed. 5'RACE template switching, by which a universal primer site and unique molecular identifiers were added, was used to make TCR beta cDNA libraries. Synthesis of cDNA was primed from the TCR beta constant segment and was followed by two consecutive PCR amplification steps. Per the authors' processing: MIGEC was used to demultiplex reads and group reads by UMI, and MiTCR was used to assemble and quantify clonotypes. Only TCR cDNA sequences supported by at least two reads were kept to exclude erroneous sequences. The tcR package was used for downstream repertoire analysis, and clonotypes were matched across fractions by CDR3 nucleotide sequence plus V segment. VDJmatch was used to annotate antigen specificity against VDJdb, with one amino acid substitution allowed in CDR3. Reads reprocessed by TCRdb are summarized as one entry per CDR3 protein sequence, and DNA is absent. TCRdb, not the original authors, processed these V and J calls. This sample's clone table shows a few hundred thousand distinct CDR3 sequences. The ten largest clones represent 4% to 6.5% of the sample.

Sequenced input: blood T cells: a sorted CD56 or NKG2C T cell subset, CD4+ or CD8+ T cells, or bulk PBMC T cells (not recorded which). The sequence was obtained from a man aged 18 to 70 in good health.

The CDR3 reads as follows: CASRLKEGSYNSPLHF. This chain is built from TRBV7-2 and TRBJ1-6. CDR1 is given as SGHTA and CDR2 as FQGNSA, both from the germline V gene. The CDR3 starts with the cysteine, ends with the phenylalanine, and has 16 residues. The protein alone is recorded here.